This T cell receptor beta chain was sequenced in a study of blood T cell repertoires in COVID-19. Overall study context: Specimens from acute and convalescent COVID-19 originated in the United States, Italy and Spain. T cells, B-cell-depleted T cells, or PBMCs supplied cDNA or gDNA.

In the original processing: For nucleated cells, counts were estimated from reference gene primer amplification. TCRdb keeps only in-frame clones here, not all; method: immunoSEQ multiplex PCR. V and J calls and clone size come straight from that table; D and trimming were deduced from the DNA. Among under 300,000 clones listed, less than 85% were seen once. V lost 1 base to trimming and J lost 7 bases; unmatched junction nucleotides: 10. Germline assignment: CDR1 SGHRS and CDR2 YFSETQ. The CDR3 is made up of 17 amino acids. What was sequenced was peripheral blood. The receptor comes from a man between 60 and 70 years old who had recovered from COVID-19. The rearrangement links TRBV5-1 to TRBJ2-1, with 11 bases identical to TRBD2. The CDR3 region is CASSLTSGSADLNEQFF. The DNA for the CDR3 is TGCGCCAGCAGCTTGACTAGCGGGAGTGCTGATTTGAATGAGCAGTTCTTC. The variable domain in full, with the rest retrieved from reference TRBV5-1 and TRBJ2-1, is KAGVTQTPRYLIKTRGQQVTLSCSPISGHRSVSWYQQTPGQGLQFLFEYFSETQRNKGNFPGRFSGRQFSNSRSEMNVSTLELGDSALYLCASSLTSGSADLNEQFFGPGTRLTVL.